This T cell receptor beta chain was sequenced for a study of early T cells in non-severe SARS-CoV-2 infection. From the 5' RACE reads, TCRdb called clonotypes with MiXCR, one entry per CDR3 protein. Here the sample spans about 44,000 distinct CDR3 sequences, around 6.1% being singletons. This clonotype was observed many times. V lost 5 bases, J lost 7 bases, and 11 bases stayed unmatched. This CDR3 comprises 15 residues. Germline loops: CDR1 SEHNR, CDR2 FQNEAQ (reference sequence). This sequence joins TRBV7-9 and TRBJ1-1; 9 positions match TRBD1. This TCR was sampled from an adult who was a healthcare worker with PCR-confirmed SARS-CoV-2 infection or an uninfected control (not recorded which). Sequenced material: whole blood. CDR3 in amino acids: CASSPSGTGQVEAFF. The CDR3 DNA reads TGTGCCAGCAGCCCATCCGGGACAGGGCAAGTTGAAGCTTTCTTT.